Sequencing of this T cell receptor (beta chain) was carried out in a study of T-cell reconstitution after alpha-beta-depleted transplantation in children. Germline loops: CDR1 DFQATT, CDR2 SNEGSKA (reference sequence). V shed 5 bases and J shed 4 bases, with 14 bases lying between them. The CDR3 consists of 13 residues. This clonotype was detected only a few times. Molecular barcoding with unique molecular identifiers was used for the TCRbeta library. TCRdb itself ran the PCR reads through MiXCR, one entry per CDR3 protein. The sample carries about 600,000 distinct CDR3 sequences, about 23% recorded once.

Sequences were derived from PBMCs, mostly from graft donor cells, sampled 360 days after TCRalphabeta/CD19-depleted stem cell transplant. The V call is TRBV20-1, the J call TRBJ2-5, with D maybe TRBD2 (6 bases). The sequence was collected from a boy under three years old who had a stem cell transplant for acute myeloid leukemia, so the T cells may come from the graft donor. The CDR3 spells CSALLGLAETQYF. Written as DNA, the CDR3 is TGCAGTGCTCTTCTGGGACTGGCAGAGACCCAGTACTTC.